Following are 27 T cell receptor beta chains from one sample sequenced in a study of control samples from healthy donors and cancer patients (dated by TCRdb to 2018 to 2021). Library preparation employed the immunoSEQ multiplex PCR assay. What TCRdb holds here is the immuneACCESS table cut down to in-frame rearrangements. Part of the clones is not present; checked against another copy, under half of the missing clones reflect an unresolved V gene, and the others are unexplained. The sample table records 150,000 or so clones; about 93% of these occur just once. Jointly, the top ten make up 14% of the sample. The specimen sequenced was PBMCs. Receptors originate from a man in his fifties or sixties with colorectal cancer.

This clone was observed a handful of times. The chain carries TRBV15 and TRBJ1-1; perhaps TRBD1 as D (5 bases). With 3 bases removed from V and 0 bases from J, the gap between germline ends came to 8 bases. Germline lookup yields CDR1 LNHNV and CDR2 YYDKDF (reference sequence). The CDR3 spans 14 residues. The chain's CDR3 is CATSRDIMNTEAFF. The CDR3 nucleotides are TGTGCCACCAGCAGGGACATCATGAACACTGAAGCTTTCTTT.

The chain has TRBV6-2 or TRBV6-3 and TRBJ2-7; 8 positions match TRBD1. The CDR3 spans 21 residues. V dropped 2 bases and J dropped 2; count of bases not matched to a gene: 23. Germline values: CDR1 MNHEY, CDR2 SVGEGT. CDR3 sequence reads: CASSYLDRDPLLEVSPYEQYF. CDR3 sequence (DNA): TGTGCCAGCAGTTACCTGGACAGGGACCCCCTTCTTGAAGTGTCCCCCTACGAGCAGTACTTC.

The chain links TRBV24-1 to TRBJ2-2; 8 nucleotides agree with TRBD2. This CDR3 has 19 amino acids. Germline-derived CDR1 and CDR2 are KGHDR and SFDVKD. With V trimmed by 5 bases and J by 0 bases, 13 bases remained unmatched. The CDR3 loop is CATSASAGISGANTGELFF. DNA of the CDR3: TGTGCCACCAGTGCCTCAGCAGGGATTAGCGGGGCGAACACCGGGGAGCTGTTTTTT.

CDR3 DNA sequence: TGCAGCGTTAGGTGGGGATACGAGCAGTTCTTC. As protein: CSVRWGYEQFF. The rearrangement joins TRBV29-1 to TRBJ2-1; D gene unclear. The CDR3 loop spans 11 amino acids. With 5 bases removed from V and 10 bases from J, the gap between germline ends came to 12 bases. Germline V gives CDR1 SQVTM, CDR2 ANQGSEA.

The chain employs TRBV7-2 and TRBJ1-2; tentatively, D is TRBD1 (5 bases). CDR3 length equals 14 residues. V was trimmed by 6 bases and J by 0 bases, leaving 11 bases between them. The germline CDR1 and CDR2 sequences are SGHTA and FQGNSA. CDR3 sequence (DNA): TGTGCCAGCAGTCACGGGGGGGCTAACTATGGCTACACCTTC. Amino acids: CASSHGGANYGYTF.

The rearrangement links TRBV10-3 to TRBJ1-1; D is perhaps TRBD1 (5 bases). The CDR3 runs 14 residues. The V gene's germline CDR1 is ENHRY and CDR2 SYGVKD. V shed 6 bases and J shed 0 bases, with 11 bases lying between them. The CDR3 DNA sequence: TGTGCCATCAGCCGCGGGGGGGTGAACACTGAAGCTTTCTTT. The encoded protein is CAISRGGVNTEAFF.

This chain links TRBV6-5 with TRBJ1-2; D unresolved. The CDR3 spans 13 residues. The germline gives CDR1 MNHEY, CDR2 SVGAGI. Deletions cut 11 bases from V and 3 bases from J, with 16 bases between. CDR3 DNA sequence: TGTGCCGGCTCCTTCAGATTTTACTATGGCTACACCTTC. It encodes CAGSFRFYYGYTF.

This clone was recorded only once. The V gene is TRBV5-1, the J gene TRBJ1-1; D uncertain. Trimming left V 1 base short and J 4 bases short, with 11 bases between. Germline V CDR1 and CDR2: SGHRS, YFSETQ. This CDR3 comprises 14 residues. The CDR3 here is CASSLTQASTEAFF. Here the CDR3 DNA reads TGCGCCAGCAGCTTGACCCAGGCAAGCACTGAAGCTTTCTTT.

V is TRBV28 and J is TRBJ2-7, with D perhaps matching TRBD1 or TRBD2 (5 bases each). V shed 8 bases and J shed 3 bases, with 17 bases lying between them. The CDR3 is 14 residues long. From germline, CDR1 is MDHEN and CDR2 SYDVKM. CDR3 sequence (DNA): TGTGCCAGCGGGGAACAGGTGAGGGGCTACGAGCAGTACTTC. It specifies CASGEQVRGYEQYF.

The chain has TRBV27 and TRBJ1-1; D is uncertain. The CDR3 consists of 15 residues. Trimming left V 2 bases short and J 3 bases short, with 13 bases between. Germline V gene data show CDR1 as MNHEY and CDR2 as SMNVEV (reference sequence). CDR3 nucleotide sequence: TGTGCCAGCAGTTTAGTCCCGGGCATGGACACTGAAGCTTTCTTT. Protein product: CASSLVPGMDTEAFF.

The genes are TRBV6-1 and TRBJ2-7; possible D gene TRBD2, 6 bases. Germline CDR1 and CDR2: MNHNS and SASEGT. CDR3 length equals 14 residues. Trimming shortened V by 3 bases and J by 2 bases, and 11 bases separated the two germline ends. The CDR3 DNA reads TGTGCCAGCAGTGATGTAGCGGTTCCCTACGAGCAGTACTTC. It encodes CASSDVAVPYEQYF.

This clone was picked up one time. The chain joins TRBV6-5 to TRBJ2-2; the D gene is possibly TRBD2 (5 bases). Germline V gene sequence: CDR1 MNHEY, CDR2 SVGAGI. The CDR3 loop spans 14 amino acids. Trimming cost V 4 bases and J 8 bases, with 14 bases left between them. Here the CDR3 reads CASSSPKTKGELFF. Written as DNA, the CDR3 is TGTGCCAGCAGTTCCCCTAAGACTAAGGGGGAGCTGTTTTTT.

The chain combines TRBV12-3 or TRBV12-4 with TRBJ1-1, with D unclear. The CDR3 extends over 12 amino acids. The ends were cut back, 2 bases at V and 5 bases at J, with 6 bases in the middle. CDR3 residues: CASSLTGTEAFF. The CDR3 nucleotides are TGTGCCAGCAGTTTAACGGGAACTGAAGCTTTCTTT.

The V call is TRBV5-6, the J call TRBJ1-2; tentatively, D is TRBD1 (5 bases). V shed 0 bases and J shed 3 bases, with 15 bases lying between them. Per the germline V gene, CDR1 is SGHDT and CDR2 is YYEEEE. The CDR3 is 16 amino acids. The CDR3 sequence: CASSLAGTSAHYGYTF. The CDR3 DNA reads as TGTGCCAGCAGCTTGGCCGGGACGTCTGCTCACTATGGCTACACCTTC.

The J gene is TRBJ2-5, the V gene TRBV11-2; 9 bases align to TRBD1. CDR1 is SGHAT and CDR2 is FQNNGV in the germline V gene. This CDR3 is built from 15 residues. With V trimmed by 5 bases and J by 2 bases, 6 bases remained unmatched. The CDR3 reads CASSHPGQGQETQYF. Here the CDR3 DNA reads TGTGCCAGCAGCCACCCGGGACAGGGACAAGAGACCCAGTACTTC.

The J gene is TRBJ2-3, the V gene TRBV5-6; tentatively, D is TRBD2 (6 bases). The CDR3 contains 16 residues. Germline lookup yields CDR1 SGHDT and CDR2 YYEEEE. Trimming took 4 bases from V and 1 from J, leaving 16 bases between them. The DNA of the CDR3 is TGTGCCAGCAGCCTGGGGTCGGGACTCGGCACAGATACGCAGTATTTT. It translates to CASSLGSGLGTDTQYF.

The CDR3 protein is CASSYSRGIYEQYF. The CDR3 region has the DNA TGTGCCAGCAGTTACTCTCGGGGGATCTACGAGCAGTACTTC. The chain couples TRBV6-5 to TRBJ2-7; D may be TRBD2 (6 bases). There are 14 residues in the CDR3. CDR1 MNHEY and CDR2 SVGAGI come from the germline V gene. Trimming left V 0 bases short and J 3 bases short, with 9 bases between.

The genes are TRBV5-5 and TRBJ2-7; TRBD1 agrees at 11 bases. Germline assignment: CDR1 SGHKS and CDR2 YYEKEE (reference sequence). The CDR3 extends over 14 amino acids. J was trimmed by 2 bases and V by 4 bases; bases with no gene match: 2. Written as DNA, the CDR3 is TGTGCCAGCAGCCCGGGACAGGGGGCCTACGAGCAGTACTTC. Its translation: CASSPGQGAYEQYF. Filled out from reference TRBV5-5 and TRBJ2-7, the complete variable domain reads DAGVTQSPTHLIKTRGQQVTLRCSPISGHKSVSWYQQVLGQGPQFIFQYYEKEERGRGNFPDRFSARQFPNYSSELNVNALLLGDSALYLCASSPGQGAYEQYFGPGTRLTVT.

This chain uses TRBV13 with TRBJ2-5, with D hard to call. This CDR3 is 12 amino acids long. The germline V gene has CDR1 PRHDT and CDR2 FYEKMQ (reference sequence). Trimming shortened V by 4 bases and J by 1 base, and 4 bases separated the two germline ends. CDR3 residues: CASSWAQETQYF. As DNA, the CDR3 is TGTGCCAGCAGCTGGGCCCAAGAGACCCAGTACTTC.

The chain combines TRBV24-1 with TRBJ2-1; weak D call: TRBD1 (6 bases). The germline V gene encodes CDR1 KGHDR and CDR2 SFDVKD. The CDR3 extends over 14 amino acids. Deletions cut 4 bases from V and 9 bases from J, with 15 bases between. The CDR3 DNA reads TGTGCCACCAGTGACCGAGATACAGGGTCTGAGCAGTTCTTC. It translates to CATSDRDTGSEQFF.

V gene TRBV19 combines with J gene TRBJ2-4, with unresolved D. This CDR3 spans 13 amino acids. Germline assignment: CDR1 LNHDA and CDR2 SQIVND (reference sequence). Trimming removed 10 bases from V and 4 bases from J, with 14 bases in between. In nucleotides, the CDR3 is TGTGCCACCACACCCGGACCTAAAAACATTCAGTACTTC. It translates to CATTPGPKNIQYF.

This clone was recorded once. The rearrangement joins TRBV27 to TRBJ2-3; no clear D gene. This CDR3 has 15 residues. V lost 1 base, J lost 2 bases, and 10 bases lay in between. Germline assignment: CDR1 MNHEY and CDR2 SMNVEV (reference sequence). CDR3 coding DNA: TGTGCCAGCAGTTTATTGCTTGGTTTCACAGATACGCAGTATTTT. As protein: CASSLLLGFTDTQYF.

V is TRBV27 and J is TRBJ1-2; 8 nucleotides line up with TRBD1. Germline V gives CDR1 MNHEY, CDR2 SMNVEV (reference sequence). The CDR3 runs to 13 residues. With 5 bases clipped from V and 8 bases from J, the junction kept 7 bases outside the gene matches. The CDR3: CASSPTGTGGYTF. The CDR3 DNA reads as TGTGCCAGCAGTCCCACAGGGACAGGAGGCTACACCTTC.

CDR3 coding DNA: TGTGCCAGCACTAGACCCGGACAGGGGGTTTTGAACACTGAAGCTTTCTTT. Encoded protein: CASTRPGQGVLNTEAFF. V usage is TRBV11-2 and J usage is TRBJ1-1, with 10 positions matching TRBD1. With 7 bases clipped from V and 0 bases from J, the junction kept 11 bases outside the gene matches. There are 17 residues in the CDR3. Per the germline V gene, CDR1 is SGHAT and CDR2 is FQNNGV. Full variable domain (remainder filled in from reference TRBV11-2 and TRBJ1-1): EAGVAQSPRYKIIEKRQSVAFWCNPISGHATLYWYQQILGQGPKLLIQFQNNGVVDDSQLPKDRFSAERLKGVDSTLKIQPAKLEDSAVYLCASTRPGQGVLNTEAFFGQGTRLTVV.

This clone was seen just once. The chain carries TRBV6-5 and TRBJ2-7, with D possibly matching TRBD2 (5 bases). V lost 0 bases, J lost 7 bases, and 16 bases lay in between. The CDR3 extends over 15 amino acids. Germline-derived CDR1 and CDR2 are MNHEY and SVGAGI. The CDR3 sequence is CASSYSTGSHGEQYF. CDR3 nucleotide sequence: TGTGCCAGCAGTTACTCGACTGGGAGCCACGGGGAGCAGTACTTC.

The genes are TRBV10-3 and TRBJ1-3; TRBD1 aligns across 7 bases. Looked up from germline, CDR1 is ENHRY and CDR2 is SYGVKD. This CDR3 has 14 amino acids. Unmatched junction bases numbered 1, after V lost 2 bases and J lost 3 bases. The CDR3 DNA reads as TGTGCCATCAGTGAGACAGGGGTTGGAAACACCATATATTTT. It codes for CAISETGVGNTIYF.

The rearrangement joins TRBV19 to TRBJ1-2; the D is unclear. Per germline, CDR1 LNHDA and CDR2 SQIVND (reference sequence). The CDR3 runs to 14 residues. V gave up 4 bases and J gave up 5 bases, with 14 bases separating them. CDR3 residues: CASSNTNSGYGYTF. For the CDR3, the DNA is TGTGCCAGTAGTAATACTAATAGTGGGTATGGCTACACCTTC.